This T cell receptor beta chain was sequenced in a study of regulatory and conventional T cells in breast cancer (dated by TCRdb to between 2015 and 2017). Libraries were made using PCR. The sample was run on an Illumina MiSeq. In TCRdb, the public reads were trimmed at Q25 with fastp and aligned with MiXCR, with productive beta chains retained. Identical CDR3 proteins give one entry, which carries the most common genes and DNA. In this sample the table shows 9,900 or so distinct CDR3 sequences, nearly 35% of which occur a single time. The top ten constitute around 5.7% of the sample. Taking its sample share into account, this clonotype is medium-sized (0.01 to 0.1%). The antigen it recognizes is unknown. Per-nucleotide qualities are absent, and no much larger clonotype sits a single base away. Unmatched junction bases come to 1, with V trimmed by 8 bases and J by 5 bases. The CDR3 runs 11 residues from the cysteine to the phenylalanine. Only the CDR3 part of the read is kept: 33 bases, read in frame from the first base. CDR1 and CDR2 (MDHEN, SYDVKM) derive from the germline V gene.

The chain joins TRBV28 to TRBJ1-2, and TRBD1 aligns with 8 junction nucleotides. The clonotype comes from a male donor in good health. The sample was conventional T cells from blood. The CDR3 reads CASGTGYGYTF. The nucleotide sequence reads as follows: TGTGCCAGCGGGACAGGATATGGCTACACCTTC.